This T cell receptor beta chain was captured in a study of kidney transplant recipient with SARS-CoV-2 infection. This CDR3 spans 14 amino acids. The V end was cut by 5 bases, the J end by 0 bases, with 10 bases between. CDR1 and CDR2 (germline): DFQATT, SNEGSKA (reference sequence). This clonotype appeared many times. TCRdb re-analysed the reads in MiXCR, keeping a single row per CDR3 protein. Among approximately 240,000 distinct CDR3 sequences listed, 25% to 30% were seen once. The sequence was obtained from a male patient aged 25-45 years who had COVID-19 and was a kidney transplant recipient. T cells may partly derive from the graft donor. The sequencing used a blood sample, collected at baseline and on roughly day 120 from a kidney transplant recipient. The chain joins TRBV20-1 to TRBJ1-4; tentative D call: TRBD1 (5 bases). The CDR3: CSARQGATNEKLFF. The CDR3 nucleotides read TGCAGTGCTCGTCAGGGTGCAACTAATGAAAAACTGTTTTTT.